The clone carrying this T cell receptor beta chain was detected ten times or more. V lost 5 bases and J 6 bases, leaving 13 bases between the germline ends. The CDR3 covers 14 residues. The record originates from a study of CD8 T cells in ankylosing spondylitis. Using quantitative 5'-RACE with molecular barcodes, the authors made TCR beta libraries. MiXCR, applied by TCRdb to the 5' RACE reads, yields one record per CDR3 protein. This table has approximately 250,000 distinct CDR3 sequences, 8% to 10% appearing once. This clonotype was obtained from a female donor with ankylosing spondylitis or in good health (not recorded which). The chain employs TRBV12-3 or TRBV12-4 and TRBJ2-2; D perhaps matches TRBD1 (6 bases). The sample consisted of blood, either unsorted or a sorted T cell fraction (not recorded which). CDR3 region: CASSPRTVSGELFF. CDR3 nucleotide sequence: TGTGCCAGCAGTCCTAGGACAGTCTCCGGGGAGCTGTTTTTT.